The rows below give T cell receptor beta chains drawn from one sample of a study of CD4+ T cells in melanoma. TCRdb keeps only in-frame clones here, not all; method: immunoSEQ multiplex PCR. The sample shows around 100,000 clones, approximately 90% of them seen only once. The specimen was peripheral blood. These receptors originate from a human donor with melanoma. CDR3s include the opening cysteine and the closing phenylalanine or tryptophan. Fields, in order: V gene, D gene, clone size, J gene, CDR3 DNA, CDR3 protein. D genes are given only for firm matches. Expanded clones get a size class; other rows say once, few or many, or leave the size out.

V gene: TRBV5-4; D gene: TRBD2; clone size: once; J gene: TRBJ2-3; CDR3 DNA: TGTGCCAGCAGCTTGTGGAGCGGGGCCCCTAGCACAGATACGCAGTATTTT; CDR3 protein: CASSLWSGAPSTDTQYF
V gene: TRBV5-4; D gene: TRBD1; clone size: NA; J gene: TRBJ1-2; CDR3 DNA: TGTGCCAGCAAAATACAGGGGGTGGACTATGGCTACACCTTC; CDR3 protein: CASKIQGVDYGYTF
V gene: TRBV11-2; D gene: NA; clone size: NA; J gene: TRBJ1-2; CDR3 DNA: TGTGCCAGCAGGAGGGGTGTCTATGGCTACACCTTC; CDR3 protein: CASRRGVYGYTF
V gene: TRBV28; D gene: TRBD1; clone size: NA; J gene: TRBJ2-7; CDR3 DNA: TGTGCCAGCGGCCCCACAGGGGGAAATCGCGAGCAGTACTTC; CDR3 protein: CASGPTGGNREQYF
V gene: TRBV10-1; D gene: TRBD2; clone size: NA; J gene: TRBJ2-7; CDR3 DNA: TGCGCCAGCAGACTACTAGCGCGATACTACGAGCAGTACTTC; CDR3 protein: CASRLLARYYEQYF
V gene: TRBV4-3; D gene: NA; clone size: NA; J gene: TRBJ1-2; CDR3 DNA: TGCGCCAGCAGCCAAGAGAGCCAGGGACGGGGCTACACCTTC; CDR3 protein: CASSQESQGRGYTF
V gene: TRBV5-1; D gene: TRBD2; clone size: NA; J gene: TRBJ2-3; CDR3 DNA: TGCGCCACCTCGGGGGGAGCCTCTAGAGATACGCAGTATTTT; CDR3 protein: CATSGGASRDTQYF
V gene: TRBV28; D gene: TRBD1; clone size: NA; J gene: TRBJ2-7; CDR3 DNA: TGTGCCAGCAGACCCTGGGGGACAGGGGCGGGCTACGAGCAGTACTTC; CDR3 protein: CASRPWGTGAGYEQYF
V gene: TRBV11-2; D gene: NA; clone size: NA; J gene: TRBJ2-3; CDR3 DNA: TGTGCCAGCAGCATGACCCGGGCCGCAGATACGCAGTATTTT; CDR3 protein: CASSMTRAADTQYF
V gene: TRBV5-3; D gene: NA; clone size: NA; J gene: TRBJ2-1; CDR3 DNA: TGTGCCAGAAGCTTGGGCCAGCGTAGCTCCTACAATGAGCAGTTCTTC; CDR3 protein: CARSLGQRSSYNEQFF
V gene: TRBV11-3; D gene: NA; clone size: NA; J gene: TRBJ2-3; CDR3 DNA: TGTGCCAGCAGCTTTGGGGTTAGCACAGATACGCAGTATTTT; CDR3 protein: CASSFGVSTDTQYF
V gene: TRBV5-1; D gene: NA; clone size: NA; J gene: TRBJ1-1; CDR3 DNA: TGCGCCAGCAGCCCGGGTGGGGAACGGGGTGAAGCTTTCTTT; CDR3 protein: CASSPGGERGEAFF
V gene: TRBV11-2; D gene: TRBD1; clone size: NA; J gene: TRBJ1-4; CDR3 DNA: TGTGCCAGCAGCTTACGACAGGGCACTAATGAAAAACTGTTTTTT; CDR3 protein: CASSLRQGTNEKLFF
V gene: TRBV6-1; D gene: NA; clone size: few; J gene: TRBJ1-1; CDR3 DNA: TGTGCCAGCAACGCCATGGAAGTGACTGAAGCTTTCTTT; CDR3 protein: CASNAMEVTEAFF
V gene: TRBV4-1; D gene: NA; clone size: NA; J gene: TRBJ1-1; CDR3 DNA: TGCGCCAGCAGCCACACAGGGTTGAACACTGAAGCTTTCTTT; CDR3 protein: CASSHTGLNTEAFF
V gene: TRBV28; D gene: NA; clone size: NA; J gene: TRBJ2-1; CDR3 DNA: TGTGCCAGCAGTTTATGGCTAGCCGGAGAATACAATGAGCAGTTCTTC; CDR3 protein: CASSLWLAGEYNEQFF
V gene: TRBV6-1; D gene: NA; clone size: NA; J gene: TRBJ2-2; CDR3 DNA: TGTGCCAGCAGGACGGGGAACACCGGGGAGCTGTTTTTT; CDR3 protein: CASRTGNTGELFF
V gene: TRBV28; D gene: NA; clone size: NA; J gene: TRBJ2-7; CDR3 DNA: TGTGCCAGCAGGGAGGAGGAGCCTTTCTACGAGCAGTACTTC; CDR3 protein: CASREEEPFYEQYF
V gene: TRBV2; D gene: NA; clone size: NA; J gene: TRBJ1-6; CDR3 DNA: TGTGCCAGCAGTGAGGACAGTTTTAATTCACCCCTCCACTTT; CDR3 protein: CASSEDSFNSPLHF
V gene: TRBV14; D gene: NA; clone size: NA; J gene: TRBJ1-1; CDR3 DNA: TGTGCCAGCAGCCTCCCGGGGTCTGAAGCTTTCTTT; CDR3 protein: CASSLPGSEAFF
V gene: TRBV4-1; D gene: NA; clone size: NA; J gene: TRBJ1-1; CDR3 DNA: TGCGCCAGCAGCCGGTTGGCAGGGGAATACACTGAAGCTTTCTTT; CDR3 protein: CASSRLAGEYTEAFF
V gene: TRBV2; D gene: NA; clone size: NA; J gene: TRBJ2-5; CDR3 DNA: TGTGCCAGCATGGCAGATCAAGAGACCCAGTACTTC; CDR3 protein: CASMADQETQYF
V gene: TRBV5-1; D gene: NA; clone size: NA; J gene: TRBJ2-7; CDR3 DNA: TGCGCCAGCAGCTTGGGGCAGGAGATTCCCGAGCAGTACTTC; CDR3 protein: CASSLGQEIPEQYF
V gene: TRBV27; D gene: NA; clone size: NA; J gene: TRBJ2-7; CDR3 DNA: TGTGCCAGCAGCCGGACGGGAAGCTCCTACGAGCAGTACTTC; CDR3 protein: CASSRTGSSYEQYF
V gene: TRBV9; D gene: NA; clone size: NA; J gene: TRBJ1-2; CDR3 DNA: TGTGCCAGCAGCCCCCCGACAGGTTATGGCTACACCTTC; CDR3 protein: CASSPPTGYGYTF
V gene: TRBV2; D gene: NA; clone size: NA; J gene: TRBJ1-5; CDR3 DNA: TGTGCCAGCAGACAGGGTGGGAATCAGCCCCAGCATTTT; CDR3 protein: CASRQGGNQPQHF
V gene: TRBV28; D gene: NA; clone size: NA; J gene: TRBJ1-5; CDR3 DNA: TGTGCCAGCAGCCCTGGTAGCAATCAGCCCCAGCATTTT; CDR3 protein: CASSPGSNQPQHF
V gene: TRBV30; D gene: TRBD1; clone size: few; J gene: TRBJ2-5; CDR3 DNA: TGTGCCTGGACGAACGGATACAGGGGTTTGGAGACCCAGTACTTC; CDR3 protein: CAWTNGYRGLETQYF
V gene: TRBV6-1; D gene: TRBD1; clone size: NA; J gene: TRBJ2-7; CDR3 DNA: TGTGCCAGCAGTATAGACAGGGGGGGCTACGAGCAGTACTTC; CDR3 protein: CASSIDRGGYEQYF
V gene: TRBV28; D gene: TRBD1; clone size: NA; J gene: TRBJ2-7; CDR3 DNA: TGTGCCAGCAGTTTACCCGGACAGGGGGCGCGGGAGCAGTACTTC; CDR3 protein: CASSLPGQGAREQYF
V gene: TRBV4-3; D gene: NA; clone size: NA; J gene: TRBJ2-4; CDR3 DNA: TGCGCCAGCAGCCAAGACAAGTACGTAAACATTCAGTACTTC; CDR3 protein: CASSQDKYVNIQYF
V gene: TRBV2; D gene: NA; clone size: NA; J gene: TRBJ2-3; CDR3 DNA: TGTGCCAGCAGTTGGACAGCGGTCACAGATACGCAGTATTTT; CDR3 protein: CASSWTAVTDTQYF
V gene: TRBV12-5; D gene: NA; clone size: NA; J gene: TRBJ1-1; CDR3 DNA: TGTGCTAGTGGTTTGAGGTGGGACACTGAAGCTTTCTTT; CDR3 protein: CASGLRWDTEAFF
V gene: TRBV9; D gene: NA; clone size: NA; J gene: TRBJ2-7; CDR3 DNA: TGTGCCAGCAGCGTAGCGCCGGGACGATACGAGCAGTACTTC; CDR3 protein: CASSVAPGRYEQYF
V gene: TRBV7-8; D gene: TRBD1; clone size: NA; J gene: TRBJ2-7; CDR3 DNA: TGTGCCAGCAGCTTAGTCAGGGGGCCGACCTACGAGCAGTACTTC; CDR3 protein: CASSLVRGPTYEQYF
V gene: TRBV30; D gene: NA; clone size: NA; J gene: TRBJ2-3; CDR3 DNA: TGTGCCTGGAGTGTAGGGGCCAGGACACGAGATACGCAGTATTTT; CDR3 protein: CAWSVGARTRDTQYF
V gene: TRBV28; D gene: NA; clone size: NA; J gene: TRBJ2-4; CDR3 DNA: TGTGCCAGCAGTTCATATACAGAGGGCGAATGGGACTTC; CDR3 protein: CASSSYTEGEWDF
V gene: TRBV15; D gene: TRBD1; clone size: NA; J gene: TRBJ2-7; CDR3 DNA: TGTGCCACCCGAGGGGACAGGGGACCCTACGAGCAGTACTTC; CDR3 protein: CATRGDRGPYEQYF
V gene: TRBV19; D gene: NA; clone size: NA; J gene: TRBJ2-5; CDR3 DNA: TGTGCCAGTAGTTGGCAGGGGGGGAGAGAGACCCAGTACTTC; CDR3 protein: CASSWQGGRETQYF
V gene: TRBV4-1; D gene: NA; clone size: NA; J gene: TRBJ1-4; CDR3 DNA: TGCGCCAGCAACACAGGGAAGAATGAAAAACTGTTTTTT; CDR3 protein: CASNTGKNEKLFF